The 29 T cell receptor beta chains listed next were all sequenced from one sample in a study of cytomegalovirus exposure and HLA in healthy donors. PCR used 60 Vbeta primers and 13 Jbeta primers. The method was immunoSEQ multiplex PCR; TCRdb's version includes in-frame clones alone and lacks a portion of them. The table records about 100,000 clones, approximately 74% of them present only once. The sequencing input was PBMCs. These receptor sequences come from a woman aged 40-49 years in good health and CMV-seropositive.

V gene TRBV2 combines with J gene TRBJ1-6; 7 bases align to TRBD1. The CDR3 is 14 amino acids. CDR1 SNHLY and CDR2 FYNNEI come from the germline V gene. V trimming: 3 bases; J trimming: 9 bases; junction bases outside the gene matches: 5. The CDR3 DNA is TGTGCCAGCAGTGAGAGAGGGGGCCCTTCACCCCTCCACTTT. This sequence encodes CASSERGGPSPLHF.

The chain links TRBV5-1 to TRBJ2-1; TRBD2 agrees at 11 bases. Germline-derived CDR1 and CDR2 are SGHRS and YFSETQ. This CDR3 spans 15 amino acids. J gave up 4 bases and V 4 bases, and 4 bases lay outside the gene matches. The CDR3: CASSRTSGGYNEQFF. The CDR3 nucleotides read TGCGCCAGCAGCCGAACTAGCGGGGGTTACAATGAGCAGTTCTTC.

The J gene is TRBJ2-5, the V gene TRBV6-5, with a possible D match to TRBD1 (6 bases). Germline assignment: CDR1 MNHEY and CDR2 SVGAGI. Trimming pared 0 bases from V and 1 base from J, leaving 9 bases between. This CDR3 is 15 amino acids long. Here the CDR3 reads CASSYSGAGQETQYF. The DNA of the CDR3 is TGTGCCAGCAGTTACTCGGGGGCAGGCCAAGAGACCCAGTACTTC.

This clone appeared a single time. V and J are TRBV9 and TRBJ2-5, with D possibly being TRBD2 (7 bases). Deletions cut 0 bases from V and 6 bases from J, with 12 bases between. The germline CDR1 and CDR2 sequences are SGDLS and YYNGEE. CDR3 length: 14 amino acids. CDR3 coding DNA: TGTGCCAGCAGCGTAGATGGGGGGGCCAAGACCCAGTACTTC. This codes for CASSVDGGAKTQYF.

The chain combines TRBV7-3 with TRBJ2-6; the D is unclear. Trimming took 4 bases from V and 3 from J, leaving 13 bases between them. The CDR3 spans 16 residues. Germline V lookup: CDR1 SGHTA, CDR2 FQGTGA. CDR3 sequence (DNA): TGTGCCAGCAGCTACCGAGGAAGAGGTGGGGCCAACGTCCTGACTTTC. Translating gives CASSYRGRGGANVLTF. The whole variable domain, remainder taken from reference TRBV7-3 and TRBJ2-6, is GAGVSQTPSNKVTEKGKYVELRCDPISGHTALYWYRQSLGQGPEFLIYFQGTGAADDSGLPNDRFFAVRPEGSVSTLKIQRTERGDSAVYLCASSYRGRGGANVLTFGAGSRLTVL.

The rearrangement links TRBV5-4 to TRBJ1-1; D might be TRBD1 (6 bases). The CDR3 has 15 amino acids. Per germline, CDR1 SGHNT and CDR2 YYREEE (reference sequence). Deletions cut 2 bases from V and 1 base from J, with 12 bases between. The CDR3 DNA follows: TGTGCCAGCAGCTTTTACAGGGAGCCGAACACTGAAGCTTTCTTT. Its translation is CASSFYREPNTEAFF.

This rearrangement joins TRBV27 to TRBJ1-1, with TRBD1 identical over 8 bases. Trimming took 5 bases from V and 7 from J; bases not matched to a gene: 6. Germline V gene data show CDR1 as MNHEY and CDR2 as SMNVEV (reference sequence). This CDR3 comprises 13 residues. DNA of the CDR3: TGTGCCAGCAGTCGACAGGGGTCGGGTGAAGCTTTCTTT. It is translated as CASSRQGSGEAFF.

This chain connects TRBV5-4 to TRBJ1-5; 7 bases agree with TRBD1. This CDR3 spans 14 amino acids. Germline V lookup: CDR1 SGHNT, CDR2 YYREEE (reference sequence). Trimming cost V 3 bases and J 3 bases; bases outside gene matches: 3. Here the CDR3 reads CASSSDRANQPQHF. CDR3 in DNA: TGTGCCAGCAGCTCCGACAGGGCCAATCAGCCCCAGCATTTT. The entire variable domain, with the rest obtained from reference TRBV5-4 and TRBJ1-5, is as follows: ETGVTQSPTHLIKTRGQQVTLRCSSQSGHNTVSWYQQALGQGPQFIFQYYREEENGRGNFPPRFSGLQFPNYSSELNVNALELDDSALYLCASSSDRANQPQHFGDGTRLSIL.

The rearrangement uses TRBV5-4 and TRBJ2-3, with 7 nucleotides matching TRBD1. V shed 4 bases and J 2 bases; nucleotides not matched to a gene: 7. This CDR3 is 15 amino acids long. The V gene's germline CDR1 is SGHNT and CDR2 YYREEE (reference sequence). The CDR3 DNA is TGTGCCAGCAGCACCGACAGGGCGTCCACAGATACGCAGTATTTT. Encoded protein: CASSTDRASTDTQYF.

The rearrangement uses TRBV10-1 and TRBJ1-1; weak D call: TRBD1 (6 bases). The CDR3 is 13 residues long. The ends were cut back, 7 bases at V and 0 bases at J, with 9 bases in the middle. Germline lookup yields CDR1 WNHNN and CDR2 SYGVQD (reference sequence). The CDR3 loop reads CASTGQLNTEAFF. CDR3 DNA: TGCGCCAGCACCGGACAGTTGAACACTGAAGCTTTCTTT.

CDR3 sequence reads: CASSLEGGETGELFF. As DNA, the CDR3 is TGCGCCAGCAGCTTGGAAGGCGGGGAAACCGGGGAGCTGTTTTTT. This sequence joins TRBV5-1 and TRBJ2-2; D may be TRBD2 (6 bases). V was clipped by 0 bases and J by 5 bases, with 11 bases between them. Per germline, CDR1 SGHRS and CDR2 YFSETQ. This CDR3 comprises 15 residues.

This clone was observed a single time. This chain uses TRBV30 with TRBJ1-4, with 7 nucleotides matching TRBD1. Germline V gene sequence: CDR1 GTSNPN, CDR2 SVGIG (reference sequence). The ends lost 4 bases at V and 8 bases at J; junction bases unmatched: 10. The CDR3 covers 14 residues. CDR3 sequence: CAWNVQGVGEKLFF. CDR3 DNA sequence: TGTGCCTGGAACGTTCAGGGGGTGGGCGAAAAACTGTTTTTT.

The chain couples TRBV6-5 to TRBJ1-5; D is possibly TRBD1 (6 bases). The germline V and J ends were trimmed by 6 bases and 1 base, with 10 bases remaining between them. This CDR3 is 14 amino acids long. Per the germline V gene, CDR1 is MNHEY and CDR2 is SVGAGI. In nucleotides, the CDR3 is TGTGCCAGCAGGCAGGGGCCGAGCAATCAGCCCCAGCATTTT. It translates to CASRQGPSNQPQHF.

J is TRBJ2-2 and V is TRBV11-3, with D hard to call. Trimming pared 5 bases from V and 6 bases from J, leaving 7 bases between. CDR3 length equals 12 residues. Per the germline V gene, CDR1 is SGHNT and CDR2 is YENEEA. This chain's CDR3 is CASSDFPGELFF. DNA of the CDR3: TGTGCCAGCAGCGACTTCCCCGGGGAGCTGTTTTTT. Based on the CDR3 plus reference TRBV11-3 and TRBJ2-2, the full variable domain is EAGVVQSPRYKIIEKKQPVAFWCNPISGHNTLYWYLQNLGQGPELLIRYENEEAVDDSQLPKDRFSAERLKGVDSTLKIQPAELGDSAVYLCASSDFPGELFFGEGSRLTVL.

The CDR3 DNA reads TGTGCCAGCAGCTCCAAGATTCCAGGGGAGTCGGCCAAAAACATTCAGTACTTC. Its translation: CASSSKIPGESAKNIQYF. This chain joins TRBV7-9 and TRBJ2-4; possible D gene TRBD1, 6 bases. Germline V gives CDR1 SEHNR, CDR2 FQNEAQ (reference sequence). The ends were cut back, 4 bases at V and 1 base at J, with 20 bases in the middle. CDR3 length equals 18 residues.

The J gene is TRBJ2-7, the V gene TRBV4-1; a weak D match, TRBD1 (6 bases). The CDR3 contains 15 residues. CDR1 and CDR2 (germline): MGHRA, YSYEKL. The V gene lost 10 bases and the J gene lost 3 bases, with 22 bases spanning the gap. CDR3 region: CATRSISDRNYEQYF. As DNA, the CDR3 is TGCGCCACCCGTTCGATTAGCGACAGGAACTACGAGCAGTACTTC.

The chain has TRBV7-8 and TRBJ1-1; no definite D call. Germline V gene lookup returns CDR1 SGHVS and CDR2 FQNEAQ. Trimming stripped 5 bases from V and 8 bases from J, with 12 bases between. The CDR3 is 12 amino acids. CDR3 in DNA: TGTGCCAGCAGCCGAGGACGGGAGGAAGCTTTCTTT. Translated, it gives CASSRGREEAFF.

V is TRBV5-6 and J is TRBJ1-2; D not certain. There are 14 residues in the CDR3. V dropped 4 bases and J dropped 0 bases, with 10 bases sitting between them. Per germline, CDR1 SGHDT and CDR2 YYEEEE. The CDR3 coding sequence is TGTGCCAGCAGCCGGGGAGGGACTAACTATGGCTACACCTTC. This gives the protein CASSRGGTNYGYTF.

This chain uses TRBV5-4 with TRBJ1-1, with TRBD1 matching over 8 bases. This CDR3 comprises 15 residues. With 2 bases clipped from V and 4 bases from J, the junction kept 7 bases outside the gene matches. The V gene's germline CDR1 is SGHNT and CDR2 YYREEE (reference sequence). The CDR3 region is CASSLIGQGITEAFF. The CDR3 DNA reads TGTGCCAGCAGCTTAATTGGACAGGGAATCACTGAAGCTTTCTTT. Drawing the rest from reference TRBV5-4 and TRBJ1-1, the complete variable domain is ETGVTQSPTHLIKTRGQQVTLRCSSQSGHNTVSWYQQALGQGPQFIFQYYREEENGRGNFPPRFSGLQFPNYSSELNVNALELDDSALYLCASSLIGQGITEAFFGQGTRLTVV.

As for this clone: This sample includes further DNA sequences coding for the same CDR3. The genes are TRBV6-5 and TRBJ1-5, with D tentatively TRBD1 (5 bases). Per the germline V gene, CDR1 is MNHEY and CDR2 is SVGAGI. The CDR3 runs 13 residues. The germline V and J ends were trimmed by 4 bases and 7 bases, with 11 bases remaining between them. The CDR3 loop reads CASSSQGGQPQHF. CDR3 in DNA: TGTGCCAGCAGTTCCCAGGGAGGACAGCCCCAGCATTTT.

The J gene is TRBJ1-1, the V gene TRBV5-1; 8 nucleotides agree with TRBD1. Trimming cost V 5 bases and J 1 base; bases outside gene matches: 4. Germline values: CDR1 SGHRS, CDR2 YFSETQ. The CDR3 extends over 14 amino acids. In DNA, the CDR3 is TGCGCCAGCAGTCCAGGGGGCCCGAACACTGAAGCTTTCTTT. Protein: CASSPGGPNTEAFF.

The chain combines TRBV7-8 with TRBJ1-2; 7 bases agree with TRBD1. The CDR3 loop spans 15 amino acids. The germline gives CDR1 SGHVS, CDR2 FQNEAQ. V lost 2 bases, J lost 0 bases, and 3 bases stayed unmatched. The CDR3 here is CASSLSRGANYGYTF. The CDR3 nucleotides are TGTGCCAGCAGCTTAAGCAGGGGGGCTAACTATGGCTACACCTTC.

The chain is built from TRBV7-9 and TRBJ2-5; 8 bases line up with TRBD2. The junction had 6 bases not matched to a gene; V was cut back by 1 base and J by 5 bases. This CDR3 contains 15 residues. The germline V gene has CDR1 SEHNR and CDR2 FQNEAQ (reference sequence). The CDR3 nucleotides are TGTGCCAGCAGCTTAGGGTTAGCGGGGAGCGAGACCCAGTACTTC. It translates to CASSLGLAGSETQYF.

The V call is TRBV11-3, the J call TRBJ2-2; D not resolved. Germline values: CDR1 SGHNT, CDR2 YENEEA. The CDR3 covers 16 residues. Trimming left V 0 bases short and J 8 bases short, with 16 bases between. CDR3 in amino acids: CASSLEGGPHMGELFF. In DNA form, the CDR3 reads TGTGCCAGCAGCTTAGAAGGCGGCCCCCATATGGGGGAGCTGTTTTTT.

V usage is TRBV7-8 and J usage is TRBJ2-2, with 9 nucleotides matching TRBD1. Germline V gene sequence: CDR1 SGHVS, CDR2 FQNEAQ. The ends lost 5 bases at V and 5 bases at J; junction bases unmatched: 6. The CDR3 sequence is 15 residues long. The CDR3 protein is CASSPGTGKTGELFF. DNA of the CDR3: TGTGCCAGCAGCCCCGGGACAGGGAAAACCGGGGAGCTGTTTTTT.

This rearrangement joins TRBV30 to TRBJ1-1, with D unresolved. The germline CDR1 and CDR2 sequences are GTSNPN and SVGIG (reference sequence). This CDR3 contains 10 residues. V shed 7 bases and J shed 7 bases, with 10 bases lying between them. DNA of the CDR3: TGTGCCTCTAGGGAGGATGAAGCTTTCTTT. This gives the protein CASREDEAFF.

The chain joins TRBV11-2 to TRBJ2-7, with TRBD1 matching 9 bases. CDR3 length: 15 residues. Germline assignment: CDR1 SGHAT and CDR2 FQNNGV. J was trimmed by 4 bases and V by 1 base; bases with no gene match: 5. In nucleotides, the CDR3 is TGTGCCAGCAGCTTAGTGGGACAGGGACCTTACGAGCAGTACTTC. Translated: CASSLVGQGPYEQYF.

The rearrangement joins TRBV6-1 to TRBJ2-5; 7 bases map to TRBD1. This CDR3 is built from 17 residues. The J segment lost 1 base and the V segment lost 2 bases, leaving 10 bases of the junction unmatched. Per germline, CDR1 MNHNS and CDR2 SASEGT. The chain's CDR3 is CASSESWGQPFQETQYF. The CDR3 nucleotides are TGTGCCAGCAGTGAATCGTGGGGACAGCCCTTCCAAGAGACCCAGTACTTC.

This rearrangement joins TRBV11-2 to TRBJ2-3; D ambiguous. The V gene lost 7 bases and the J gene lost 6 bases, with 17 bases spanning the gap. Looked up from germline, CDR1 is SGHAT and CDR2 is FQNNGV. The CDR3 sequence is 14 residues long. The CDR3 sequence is CASKLLTSADTQYF. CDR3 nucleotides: TGTGCCAGCAAACTGCTTACGTCCGCGGATACGCAGTATTTT.